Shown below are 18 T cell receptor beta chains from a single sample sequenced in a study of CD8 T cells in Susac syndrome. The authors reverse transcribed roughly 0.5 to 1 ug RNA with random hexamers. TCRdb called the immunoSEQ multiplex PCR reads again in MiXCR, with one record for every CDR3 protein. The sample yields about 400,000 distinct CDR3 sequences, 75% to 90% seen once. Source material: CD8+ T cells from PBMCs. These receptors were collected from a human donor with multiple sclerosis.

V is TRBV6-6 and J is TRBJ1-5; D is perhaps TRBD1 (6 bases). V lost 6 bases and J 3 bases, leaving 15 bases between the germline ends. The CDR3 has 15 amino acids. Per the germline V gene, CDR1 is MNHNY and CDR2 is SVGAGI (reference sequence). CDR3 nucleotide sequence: TGTGCCAGCAGACTGAACAGGGTCGACAATCAGCCCCAGCATTTT. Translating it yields CASRLNRVDNQPQHF.

CDR3 in DNA: TGTGCCAGCAGCTTCATCGGGGCCACTGAAGCTTTCTTT. Protein sequence: CASSFIGATEAFF. V usage is TRBV5-4 and J usage is TRBJ1-1, with D tentatively TRBD1 (5 bases). Germline V gene lookup returns CDR1 SGHNT and CDR2 YYREEE (reference sequence). The V end lost 2 bases, the J end lost 4 bases, and 9 bases lay between the germline ends. The CDR3 has 13 residues.

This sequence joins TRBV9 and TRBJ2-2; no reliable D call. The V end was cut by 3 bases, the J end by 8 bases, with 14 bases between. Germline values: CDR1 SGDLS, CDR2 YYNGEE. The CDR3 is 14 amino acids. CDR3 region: CASSGGGTRGELFF. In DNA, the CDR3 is TGTGCCAGCAGCGGCGGCGGTACAAGGGGGGAGCTGTTTTTT.

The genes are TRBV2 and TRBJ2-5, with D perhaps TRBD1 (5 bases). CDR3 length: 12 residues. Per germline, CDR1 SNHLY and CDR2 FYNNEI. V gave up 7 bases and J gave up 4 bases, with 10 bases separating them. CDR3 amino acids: CASKGETETQYF. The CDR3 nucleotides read TGTGCCAGCAAAGGGGAAACAGAGACCCAGTACTTC.

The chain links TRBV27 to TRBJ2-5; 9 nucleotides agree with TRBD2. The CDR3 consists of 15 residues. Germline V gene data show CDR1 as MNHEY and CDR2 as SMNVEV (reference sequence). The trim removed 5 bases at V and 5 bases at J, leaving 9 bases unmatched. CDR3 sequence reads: CASSPAGGRLETQYF. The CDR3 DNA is TGTGCCAGCAGTCCTGCGGGGGGGCGTTTGGAGACCCAGTACTTC.

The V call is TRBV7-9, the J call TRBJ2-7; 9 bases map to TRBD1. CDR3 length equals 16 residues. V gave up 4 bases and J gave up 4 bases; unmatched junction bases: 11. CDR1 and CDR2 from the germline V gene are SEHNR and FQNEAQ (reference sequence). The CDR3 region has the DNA TGTGCCAGCAGCTCAGCCACAGGGGGCGCGGGGTACGAGCAGTACTTC. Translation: CASSSATGGAGYEQYF.

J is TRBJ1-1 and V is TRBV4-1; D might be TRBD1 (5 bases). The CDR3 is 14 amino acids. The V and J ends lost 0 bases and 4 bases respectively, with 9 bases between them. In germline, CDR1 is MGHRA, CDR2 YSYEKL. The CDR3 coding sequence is TGCGCCAGCAGCCAAGATCCGGGACCCACTGAAGCTTTCTTT. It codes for CASSQDPGPTEAFF.

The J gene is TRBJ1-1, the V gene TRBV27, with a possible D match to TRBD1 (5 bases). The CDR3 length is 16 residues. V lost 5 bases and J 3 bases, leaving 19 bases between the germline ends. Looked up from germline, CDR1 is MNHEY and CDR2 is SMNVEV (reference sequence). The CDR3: CASSPPGPPGYTEAFF. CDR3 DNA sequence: TGTGCCAGCAGTCCACCGGGACCCCCCGGGTACACTGAAGCTTTCTTT.

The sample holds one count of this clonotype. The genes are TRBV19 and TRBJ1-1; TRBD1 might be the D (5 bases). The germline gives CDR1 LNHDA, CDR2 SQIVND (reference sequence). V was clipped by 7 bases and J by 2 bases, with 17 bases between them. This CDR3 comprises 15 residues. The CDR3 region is CASIDPGRNNTEAFF. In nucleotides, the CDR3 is TGTGCCAGTATAGACCCGGGACGGAATAACACTGAAGCTTTCTTT.

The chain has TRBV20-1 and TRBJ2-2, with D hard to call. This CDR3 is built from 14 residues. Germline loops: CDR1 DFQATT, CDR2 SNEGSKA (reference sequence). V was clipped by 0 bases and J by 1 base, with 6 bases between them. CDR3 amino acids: CSARDGMNTGELFF. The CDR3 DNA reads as TGCAGTGCTAGAGATGGAATGAACACCGGGGAGCTGTTTTTT.

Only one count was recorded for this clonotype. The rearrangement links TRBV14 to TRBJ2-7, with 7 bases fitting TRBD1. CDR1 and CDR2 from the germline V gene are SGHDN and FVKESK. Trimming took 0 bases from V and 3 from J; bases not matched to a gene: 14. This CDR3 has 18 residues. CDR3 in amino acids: CASSQDLLRDRGYYEQYF. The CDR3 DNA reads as TGTGCCAGCAGCCAAGATCTCCTCCGGGACAGAGGTTACTACGAGCAGTACTTC.

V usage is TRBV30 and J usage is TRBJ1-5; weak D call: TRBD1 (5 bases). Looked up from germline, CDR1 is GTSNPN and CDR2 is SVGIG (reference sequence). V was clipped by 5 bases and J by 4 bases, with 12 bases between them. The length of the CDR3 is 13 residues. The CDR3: CAWSIQGNQPQHF. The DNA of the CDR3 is TGTGCCTGGTCTATCCAGGGTAATCAGCCCCAGCATTTT.

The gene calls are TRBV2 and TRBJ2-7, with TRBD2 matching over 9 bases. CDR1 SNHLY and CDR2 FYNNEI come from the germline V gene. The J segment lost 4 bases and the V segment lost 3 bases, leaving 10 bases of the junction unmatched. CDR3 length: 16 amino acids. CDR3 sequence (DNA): TGTGCCAGCAGTGAGGTTCGTAGCGGGAGTTGGTACGAGCAGTACTTC. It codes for CASSEVRSGSWYEQYF.

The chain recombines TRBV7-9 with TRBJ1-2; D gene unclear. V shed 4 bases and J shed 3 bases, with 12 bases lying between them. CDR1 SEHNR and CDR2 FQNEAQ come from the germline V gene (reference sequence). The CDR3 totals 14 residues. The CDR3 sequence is CASSSPGSDYGYTF. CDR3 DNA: TGTGCCAGCAGCTCCCCGGGGTCTGACTATGGCTACACCTTC. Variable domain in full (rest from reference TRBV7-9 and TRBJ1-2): DTGVSQNPRHKITKRGQNVTFRCDPISEHNRLYWYRQTLGQGPEFLTYFQNEAQLEKSRLLSDRFSAERPKGSFSTLEIQRTEQGDSAMYLCASSSPGSDYGYTFGSGTRLTVV.

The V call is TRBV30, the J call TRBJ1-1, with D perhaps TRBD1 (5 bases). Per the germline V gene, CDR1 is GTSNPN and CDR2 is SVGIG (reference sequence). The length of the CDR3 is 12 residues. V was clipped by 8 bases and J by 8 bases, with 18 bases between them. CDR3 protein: CAGTGTVKEAFF. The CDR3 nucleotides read TGTGCCGGGACGGGGACCGTCAAGGAAGCTTTCTTT. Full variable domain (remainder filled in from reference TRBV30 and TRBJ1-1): SQTIHQWPATLVQPVGSPLSLECTVEGTSNPNLYWYRQAAGRGLQLLFYSVGIGQISSEVPQNLSASRPQDRQFILSSKKLLLSDSGFYLCAGTGTVKEAFFGQGTRLTVV.

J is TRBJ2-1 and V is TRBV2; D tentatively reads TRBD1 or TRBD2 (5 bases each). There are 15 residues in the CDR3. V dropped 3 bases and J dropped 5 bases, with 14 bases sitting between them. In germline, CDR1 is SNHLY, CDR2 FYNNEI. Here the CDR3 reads CASSDPRDPDNEQFF. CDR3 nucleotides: TGTGCCAGCAGTGACCCCAGGGACCCCGACAATGAGCAGTTCTTC. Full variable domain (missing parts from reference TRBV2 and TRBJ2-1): EPEVTQTPSHQVTQMGQEVILRCVPISNHLYFYWYRQILGQKVEFLVSFYNNEISEKSEIFDDQFSVERPDGSNFTLKIRSTKLEDSAMYFCASSDPRDPDNEQFFGPGTRLTVL.

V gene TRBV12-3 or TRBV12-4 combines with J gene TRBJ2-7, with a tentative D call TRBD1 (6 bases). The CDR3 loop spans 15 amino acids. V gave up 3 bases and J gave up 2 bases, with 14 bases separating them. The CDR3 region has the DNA TGTGCCAGCAGTTTCGCCCGGGACACCACCTACGAGCAGTACTTC. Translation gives CASSFARDTTYEQYF.

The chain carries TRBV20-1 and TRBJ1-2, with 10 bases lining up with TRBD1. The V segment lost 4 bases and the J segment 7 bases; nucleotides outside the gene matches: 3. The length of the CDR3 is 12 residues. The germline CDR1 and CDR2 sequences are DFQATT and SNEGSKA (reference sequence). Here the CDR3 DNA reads TGCAGTGCTACGACAGGGGGCATTGGCTACACCTTC. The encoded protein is CSATTGGIGYTF.